The rows below give T cell receptor beta chains drawn from one sample of a study of CD8 T cells in Susac syndrome. TCRdb itself ran the immunoSEQ multiplex PCR reads through MiXCR, one entry per CDR3 protein. This table has about 280,000 distinct CDR3 sequences, 80% to 90% appearing once. What was sequenced was CD8+ T cells from PBMCs. These receptors were collected from a human donor with multiple sclerosis. Both conserved end residues are part of each CDR3. Each record gives: J gene, clone size, D gene, V gene, CDR3 DNA, CDR3 protein. D genes are given only for firm matches. Size values are once, few and many counts, or a class for expanded clones, and some rows have none.

j_call: TRBJ1-1
clone_size: -
d_call: -
v_call: TRBV6-4
cdr3_nt: TGTGCCAGCAGTGATGAAGGGGTATACACTGAAGCTTTCTTT
cdr3_aa: CASSDEGVYTEAFF

j_call: TRBJ2-7
clone_size: -
d_call: -
v_call: TRBV7-8
cdr3_nt: TGTGCCAGCAGCAGGGGGGCGGGGGTAGTCAACGAGCAGTACTTC
cdr3_aa: CASSRGAGVVNEQYF

j_call: TRBJ2-7
clone_size: few
d_call: -
v_call: TRBV20-1
cdr3_nt: TGCAGTGCCATTACCGTTGAGGTGGGGTTCTACGAGCAGTACTTC
cdr3_aa: CSAITVEVGFYEQYF

j_call: TRBJ2-3
clone_size: -
d_call: -
v_call: TRBV27
cdr3_nt: TGTGCCAGCCTCTCTAGCACAGATACGCAGTATTTT
cdr3_aa: CASLSSTDTQYF

j_call: TRBJ1-1
clone_size: -
d_call: TRBD1
v_call: TRBV7-8
cdr3_nt: TGTGCCAGCAGCATCTCCGGGACAGGGTTGAACACTGAAGCTTTCTTT
cdr3_aa: CASSISGTGLNTEAFF

j_call: TRBJ2-6
clone_size: few
d_call: -
v_call: TRBV7-3
cdr3_nt: TGTGCCAGCAGCTTAACGGGAGCTAACTCTGGGGCCAACGTCCTGACTTTC
cdr3_aa: CASSLTGANSGANVLTF

j_call: TRBJ1-2
clone_size: -
d_call: -
v_call: TRBV28
cdr3_nt: TGTGCCAGCAGTTTATTGGACTACTATGGCTACACCTTC
cdr3_aa: CASSLLDYYGYTF

j_call: TRBJ2-2
clone_size: once
d_call: -
v_call: TRBV29-1
cdr3_nt: TGCAGCGTTGAGGGCTACACCGGGGAGCTGTTTTTT
cdr3_aa: CSVEGYTGELFF

j_call: TRBJ2-3
clone_size: few
d_call: TRBD1
v_call: TRBV27
cdr3_nt: TGTGCCAGCAGTGACAGGGGTAGCACAGATACGCAGTATTTT
cdr3_aa: CASSDRGSTDTQYF

j_call: TRBJ1-4
clone_size: -
d_call: -
v_call: TRBV11-2
cdr3_nt: TGTGCCAGCAGCTCCAGACGGAATGAAAAACTGTTTTTT
cdr3_aa: CASSSRRNEKLFF

j_call: TRBJ2-7
clone_size: -
d_call: TRBD1
v_call: TRBV5-5
cdr3_nt: TGTGCCAGCAGCCTGATCCCGGGACAGGGGCGCTACGAGCAGTACTTC
cdr3_aa: CASSLIPGQGRYEQYF

j_call: TRBJ1-4
clone_size: -
d_call: -
v_call: TRBV30
cdr3_nt: TGTGCCTGGACGACCGGACCAAAACTGTTTTTT
cdr3_aa: CAWTTGPKLFF

j_call: TRBJ1-2
clone_size: -
d_call: -
v_call: TRBV2
cdr3_nt: TGTGCCAGCATTCCCGGGCCTTATAACTATGGCTACACCTTC
cdr3_aa: CASIPGPYNYGYTF

j_call: TRBJ2-7
clone_size: -
d_call: -
v_call: TRBV20-1
cdr3_nt: TGCAGTGCTAGAAGGGGGGAATCCTACGAGCAGTACTTC
cdr3_aa: CSARRGESYEQYF

j_call: TRBJ1-5
clone_size: few
d_call: -
v_call: TRBV7-3
cdr3_nt: TGTGCCAGCAGCTCGACAGGTCGCAATCAGCCCCAGCATTTT
cdr3_aa: CASSSTGRNQPQHF

j_call: TRBJ1-2
clone_size: -
d_call: -
v_call: TRBV14
cdr3_nt: TGTGCCAGCAGCCAATCACTGGGGTGGGGCTACACCTTC
cdr3_aa: CASSQSLGWGYTF

j_call: TRBJ2-7
clone_size: -
d_call: -
v_call: TRBV7-6
cdr3_nt: TGTGCCAGCAGCCGCGGGACAGCGGCTTACGAGCAGTACTTC
cdr3_aa: CASSRGTAAYEQYF

j_call: TRBJ2-5
clone_size: -
d_call: TRBD2
v_call: TRBV3-1
cdr3_nt: TGTGCCAGCAGCCCGGGACTAGCGGGGCTGAAACAAGAGACCCAGTACTTC
cdr3_aa: CASSPGLAGLKQETQYF

j_call: TRBJ1-2
clone_size: -
d_call: -
v_call: TRBV29-1
cdr3_nt: TGCAGCGTTGCAACCGACAGGCTCTATGGCTACACCTTC
cdr3_aa: CSVATDRLYGYTF

j_call: TRBJ2-7
clone_size: medium-sized
d_call: -
v_call: TRBV27
cdr3_nt: TGTGCCAGCAGCTTGGGCTACGAGCAGTACTTC
cdr3_aa: CASSLGYEQYF

j_call: TRBJ2-7
clone_size: -
d_call: -
v_call: TRBV6-5
cdr3_nt: TGTGCCAGCAGTTACGGGCCTGCCCTCGAGCAGTACTTC
cdr3_aa: CASSYGPALEQYF

j_call: TRBJ2-3
clone_size: -
d_call: TRBD2
v_call: TRBV6-5
cdr3_nt: TGTGCCAGCAGTTACCCTACAAAGACTAGCGGGAGCGATACGCAGTATTTT
cdr3_aa: CASSYPTKTSGSDTQYF

j_call: TRBJ1-5
clone_size: -
d_call: TRBD1
v_call: TRBV6-5
cdr3_nt: TGTGCCAGCAGTGCACACAGGGGGTCCAATCAGCCCCAGCATTTT
cdr3_aa: CASSAHRGSNQPQHF

j_call: TRBJ2-2
clone_size: -
d_call: -
v_call: TRBV27
cdr3_nt: TGTGCCAGCAGTTGGCTAGCTCCAGGGGGGGAGCTGTTTTTT
cdr3_aa: CASSWLAPGGELFF

j_call: TRBJ2-3
clone_size: -
d_call: TRBD1
v_call: TRBV5-1
cdr3_nt: TGCGCCAGCAGCGGTACGACAGGGCTAGATACGCAGTATTTT
cdr3_aa: CASSGTTGLDTQYF

j_call: TRBJ1-2
clone_size: -
d_call: -
v_call: TRBV28
cdr3_nt: TGTGCCAGCAGTTTCTACGTCGAGGGGCTTCGATATGGCTACACCTTC
cdr3_aa: CASSFYVEGLRYGYTF

j_call: TRBJ2-2
clone_size: -
d_call: -
v_call: TRBV12-2
cdr3_nt: TGTGCAAGTCGCTTGCCCGGGCCTGCACCCAAGAACACCGGGGAGCTGTTTTTT
cdr3_aa: CASRLPGPAPKNTGELFF

j_call: TRBJ1-4
clone_size: -
d_call: -
v_call: TRBV9
cdr3_nt: TGTGCCAGCAGCGCCCGGACAGCCCAAAATGAAAAACTGTTTTTT
cdr3_aa: CASSARTAQNEKLFF

j_call: TRBJ2-5
clone_size: -
d_call: -
v_call: TRBV4-1
cdr3_nt: TGCGCCAGCAGCCCATCCCGGGACTTCCAAGAGACCCAGTACTTC
cdr3_aa: CASSPSRDFQETQYF

j_call: TRBJ2-7
clone_size: -
d_call: TRBD2
v_call: TRBV12-3/TRBV12-4
cdr3_nt: TGTGCCAGCAGTCTAGCGGAGCCCTACGAGCAGTACTTC
cdr3_aa: CASSLAEPYEQYF

j_call: TRBJ1-1
clone_size: few
d_call: -
v_call: TRBV6-1
cdr3_nt: TGTGCCAGCCGCTTAGGGAACACTGAAGCTTTCTTT
cdr3_aa: CASRLGNTEAFF

j_call: TRBJ1-6
clone_size: -
d_call: -
v_call: TRBV25-1
cdr3_nt: TGTGCCAGCAGTGAAAGGCAGATTAGTTCACCCCTCCACTTT
cdr3_aa: CASSERQISSPLHF

j_call: TRBJ2-6
clone_size: -
d_call: -
v_call: TRBV19
cdr3_nt: TGTGCCAGTACCCCCGCACCGGGGGCCAACGTCCTGACTTTC
cdr3_aa: CASTPAPGANVLTF

j_call: TRBJ2-3
clone_size: -
d_call: TRBD2
v_call: TRBV20-1
cdr3_nt: TGCAGTGCCGCAGCGGGGGCCAGAGGCACAGATACGCAGTATTTT
cdr3_aa: CSAAAGARGTDTQYF

j_call: TRBJ2-7
clone_size: -
d_call: -
v_call: TRBV28
cdr3_nt: TGTGCCAGCAGTTTGCAGGGTGGGACCTACGAGCAGTACTTC
cdr3_aa: CASSLQGGTYEQYF

j_call: TRBJ2-7
clone_size: -
d_call: -
v_call: TRBV14
cdr3_nt: TGTGCCAGCAGCCAACTAAGAGGACACGAGCAGTACTTC
cdr3_aa: CASSQLRGHEQYF

j_call: TRBJ2-5
clone_size: -
d_call: -
v_call: TRBV7-3
cdr3_nt: TGTGCCAGCAGCTTAACTGGACGGCAAGAGACCCAGTACTTC
cdr3_aa: CASSLTGRQETQYF

j_call: TRBJ2-1
clone_size: -
d_call: -
v_call: TRBV6-5
cdr3_nt: TGTGCCAGCAGTTACTCTAGCGGTCCCTACAATGAGCAGTTCTTC
cdr3_aa: CASSYSSGPYNEQFF

j_call: TRBJ1-1
clone_size: -
d_call: TRBD1
v_call: TRBV9
cdr3_nt: TGTGCCAGCGTGGGACAGGGGAACACTGAAGCTTTCTTT
cdr3_aa: CASVGQGNTEAFF

j_call: TRBJ1-6
clone_size: once
d_call: -
v_call: TRBV21-1
cdr3_nt: TGTGCCAGCACCCAAGGGCTTTGGGCCTTAGCCCTCCACTTT
cdr3_aa: CASTQGLWALALHF

j_call: TRBJ2-7
clone_size: -
d_call: TRBD1
v_call: TRBV27
cdr3_nt: TGTGCCAGCAGTTTAAGTGCCGGGACAGGGAACTACGAGCAGTACTTC
cdr3_aa: CASSLSAGTGNYEQYF

j_call: TRBJ1-1
clone_size: -
d_call: -
v_call: TRBV27
cdr3_nt: TGTGCCAGCAGTTTATCCCTAACGGGTTCTGAAGCTTTCTTT
cdr3_aa: CASSLSLTGSEAFF

j_call: TRBJ1-2
clone_size: -
d_call: -
v_call: TRBV29-1
cdr3_nt: TGCAGCGTTGAGGCAGGGAAGAGCCACGGCTATGGCTACACCTTC
cdr3_aa: CSVEAGKSHGYGYTF

j_call: TRBJ2-2
clone_size: -
d_call: TRBD2
v_call: TRBV28
cdr3_nt: TGTGCCGTCGGACTAGCGGGCGGCACCGGGGAGCTGTTTTTT
cdr3_aa: CAVGLAGGTGELFF

j_call: TRBJ2-2
clone_size: -
d_call: -
v_call: TRBV11-2
cdr3_nt: TGTGCCAGCAGCTTAGGGGTCTCGCGGAACACCGGGGAGCTGTTTTTT
cdr3_aa: CASSLGVSRNTGELFF

j_call: TRBJ2-1
clone_size: -
d_call: TRBD2
v_call: TRBV29-1
cdr3_nt: TGCAGCGTTGCCCAAGCGGGAGACGGCAATGAGCAGTTCTTC
cdr3_aa: CSVAQAGDGNEQFF

j_call: TRBJ2-7
clone_size: -
d_call: TRBD2
v_call: TRBV5-5
cdr3_nt: TGTGCCAGCAGCGTCAGCGGGAGTTTAGTCTACGAGCAGTACTTC
cdr3_aa: CASSVSGSLVYEQYF

j_call: TRBJ1-4
clone_size: -
d_call: TRBD1
v_call: TRBV13
cdr3_nt: TGTGCCAGCAGCTCCAGACAACAGGGGCGAAGAAATGAAAAACTGTTTTTT
cdr3_aa: CASSSRQQGRRNEKLFF

j_call: TRBJ2-1
clone_size: -
d_call: TRBD1
v_call: TRBV27
cdr3_nt: TGTGCCAGCAGTTCTACGATTACAGGGGCCATCCACAATGAGCAGTTCTTC
cdr3_aa: CASSSTITGAIHNEQFF

j_call: TRBJ2-7
clone_size: -
d_call: TRBD1
v_call: TRBV2
cdr3_nt: TGTGCCAGCAGCGACCCGGGACAGGGTAACGAGCAGTACTTC
cdr3_aa: CASSDPGQGNEQYF

j_call: TRBJ2-1
clone_size: few
d_call: -
v_call: TRBV13
cdr3_nt: TGTGCCAGCAGCTTCAGTTTGAGCGGCAATGAGCAGTTCTTC
cdr3_aa: CASSFSLSGNEQFF

j_call: TRBJ1-1
clone_size: -
d_call: -
v_call: TRBV2
cdr3_nt: TGTGCCACCCCGGCGTACACTGAAGCTTTCTTT
cdr3_aa: CATPAYTEAFF

j_call: TRBJ1-2
clone_size: -
d_call: -
v_call: TRBV19
cdr3_nt: TGTGCCAGTAGTCGTACAGGGTCCTATGGCTACACCTTC
cdr3_aa: CASSRTGSYGYTF